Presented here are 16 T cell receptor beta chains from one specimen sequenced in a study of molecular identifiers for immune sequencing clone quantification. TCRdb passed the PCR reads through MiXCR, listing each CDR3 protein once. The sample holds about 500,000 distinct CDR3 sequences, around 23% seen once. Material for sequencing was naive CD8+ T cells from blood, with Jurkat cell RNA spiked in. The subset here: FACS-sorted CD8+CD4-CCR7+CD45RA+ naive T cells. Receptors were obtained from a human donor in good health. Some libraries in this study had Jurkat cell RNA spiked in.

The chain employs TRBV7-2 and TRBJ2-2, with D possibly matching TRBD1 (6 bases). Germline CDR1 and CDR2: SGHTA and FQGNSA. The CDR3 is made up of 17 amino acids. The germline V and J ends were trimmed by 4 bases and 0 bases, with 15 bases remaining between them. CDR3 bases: TGTGCCAGCAGCTCTCCCAGACAGGCCGCGAACACCGGGGAGCTGTTTTTT. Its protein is CASSSPRQAANTGELFF.

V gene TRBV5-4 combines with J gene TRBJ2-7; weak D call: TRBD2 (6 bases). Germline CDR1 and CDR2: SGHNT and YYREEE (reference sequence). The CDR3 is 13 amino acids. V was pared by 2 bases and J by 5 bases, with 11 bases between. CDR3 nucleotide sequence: TGTGCCAGCAGCTTTCGGGGGTCCAACGAGCAGTACTTC. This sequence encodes CASSFRGSNEQYF.

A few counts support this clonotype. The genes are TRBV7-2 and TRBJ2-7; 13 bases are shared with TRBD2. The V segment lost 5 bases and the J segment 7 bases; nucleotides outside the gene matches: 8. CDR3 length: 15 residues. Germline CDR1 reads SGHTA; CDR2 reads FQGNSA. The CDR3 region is CASSLWTSGGMEQYF. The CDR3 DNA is TGTGCCAGCAGCCTCTGGACTAGCGGGGGAATGGAGCAGTACTTC.

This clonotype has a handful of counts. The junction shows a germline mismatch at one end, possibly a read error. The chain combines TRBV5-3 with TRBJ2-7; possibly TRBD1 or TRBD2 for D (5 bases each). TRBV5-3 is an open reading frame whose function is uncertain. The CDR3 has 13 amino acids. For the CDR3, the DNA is TGTGCCAGCAGCTGGGGACGGGACTACGAGCAGTACTTC. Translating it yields CASSWGRDYEQYF.

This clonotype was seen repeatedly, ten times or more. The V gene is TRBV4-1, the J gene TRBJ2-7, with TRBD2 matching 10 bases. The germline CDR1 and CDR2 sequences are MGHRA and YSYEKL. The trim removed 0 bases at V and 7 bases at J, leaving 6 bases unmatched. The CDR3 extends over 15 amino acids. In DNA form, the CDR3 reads TGCGCCAGCAGCCAAGAGATTAAGACTAGCGGGGAGCAGTACTTC. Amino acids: CASSQEIKTSGEQYF.

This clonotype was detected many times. CDR3 protein: CASSPGTGRAEAFF. The CDR3 DNA reads as TGTGCCAGCAGCCCGGGGACAGGGCGGGCTGAAGCTTTCTTT. The rearrangement joins TRBV7-2 to TRBJ1-1; 9 bases fit TRBD1. Losses at the gene ends were 5 bases for V and 6 bases for J; bases not matched to a gene: 7. This CDR3 spans 14 amino acids. Germline loops: CDR1 SGHTA, CDR2 FQGNSA.

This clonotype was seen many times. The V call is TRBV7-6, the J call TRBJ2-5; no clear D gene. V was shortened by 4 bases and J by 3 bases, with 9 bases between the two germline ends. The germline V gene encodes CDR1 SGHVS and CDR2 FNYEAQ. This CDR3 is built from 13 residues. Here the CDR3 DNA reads TGTGCCAGCAGCTCCGGTGCGAAAGAGACCCAGTACTTC. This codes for CASSSGAKETQYF.

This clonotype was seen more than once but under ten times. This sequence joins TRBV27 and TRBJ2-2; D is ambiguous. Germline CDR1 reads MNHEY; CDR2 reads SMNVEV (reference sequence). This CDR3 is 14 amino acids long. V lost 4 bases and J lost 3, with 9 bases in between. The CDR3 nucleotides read TGTGCCAGCAGTTCAGCCAGCCACACCGGGGAGCTGTTTTTT. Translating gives CASSSASHTGELFF.

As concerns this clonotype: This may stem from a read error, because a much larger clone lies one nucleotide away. CDR3 DNA: TGCAGCGTTGAATGGATAGGTGTTCATAATCCACCCCTCCACTTT. It codes for CSVEWIGVHNPPLHF. The chain has TRBV29-1 and TRBJ1-6; D unclear. Germline CDR1 and CDR2: SQVTM and ANQGSEA. The CDR3 totals 15 residues.

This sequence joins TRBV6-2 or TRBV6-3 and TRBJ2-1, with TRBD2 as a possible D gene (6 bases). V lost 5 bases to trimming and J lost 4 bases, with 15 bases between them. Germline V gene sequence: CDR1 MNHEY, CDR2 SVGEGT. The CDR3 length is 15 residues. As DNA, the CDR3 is TGTGCCAGCAGTACCGGGGCAGGGAGGTACAATGAGCAGTTCTTC. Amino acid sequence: CASSTGAGRYNEQFF.

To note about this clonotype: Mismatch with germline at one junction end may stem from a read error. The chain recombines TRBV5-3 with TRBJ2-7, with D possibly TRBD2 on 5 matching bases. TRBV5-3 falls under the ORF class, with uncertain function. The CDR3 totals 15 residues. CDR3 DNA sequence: TGTGCCAGCAGCTCGGGTCGGGGTTTCTCCTACGAGCAGTACTTC. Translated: CASSSGRGFSYEQYF.

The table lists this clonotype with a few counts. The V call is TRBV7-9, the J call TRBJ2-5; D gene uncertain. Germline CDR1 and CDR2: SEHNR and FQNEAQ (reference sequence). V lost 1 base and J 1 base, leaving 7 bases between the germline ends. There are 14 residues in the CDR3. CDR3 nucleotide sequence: TGTGCCAGCAGCTTAGTACAAACCCAAGAGACCCAGTACTTC. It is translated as CASSLVQTQETQYF.

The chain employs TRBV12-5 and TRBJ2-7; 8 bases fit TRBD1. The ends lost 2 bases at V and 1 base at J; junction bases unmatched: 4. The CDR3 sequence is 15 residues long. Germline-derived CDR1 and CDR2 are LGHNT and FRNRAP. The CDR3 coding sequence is TGTGCTAGTGGTTTGCCTGACAGGGGTTCCTACGAGCAGTACTTC. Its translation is CASGLPDRGSYEQYF.

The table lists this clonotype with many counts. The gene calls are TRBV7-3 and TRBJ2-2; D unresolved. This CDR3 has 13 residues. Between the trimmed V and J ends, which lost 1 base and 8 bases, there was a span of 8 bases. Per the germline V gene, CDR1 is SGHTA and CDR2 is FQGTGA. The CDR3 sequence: CASSLISAGELFF. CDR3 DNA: TGTGCCAGCAGCTTAATAAGTGCTGGGGAGCTGTTTTTT.

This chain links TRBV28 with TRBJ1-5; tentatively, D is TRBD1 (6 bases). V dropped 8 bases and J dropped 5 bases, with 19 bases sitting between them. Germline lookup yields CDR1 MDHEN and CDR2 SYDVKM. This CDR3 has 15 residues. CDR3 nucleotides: TGTGCCAGCGGTGGCAGGGGTGTGTATCATCAGCCCCAGCATTTT. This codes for CASGGRGVYHQPQHF.

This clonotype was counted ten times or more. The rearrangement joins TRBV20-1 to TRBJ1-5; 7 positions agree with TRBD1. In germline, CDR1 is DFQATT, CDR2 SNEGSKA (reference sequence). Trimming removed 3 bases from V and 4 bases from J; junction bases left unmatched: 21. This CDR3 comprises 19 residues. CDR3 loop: CSASHRGSQYPLRNQPQHF. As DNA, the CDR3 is TGCAGTGCTAGCCACAGGGGATCCCAGTACCCATTAAGGAATCAGCCCCAGCATTTT.